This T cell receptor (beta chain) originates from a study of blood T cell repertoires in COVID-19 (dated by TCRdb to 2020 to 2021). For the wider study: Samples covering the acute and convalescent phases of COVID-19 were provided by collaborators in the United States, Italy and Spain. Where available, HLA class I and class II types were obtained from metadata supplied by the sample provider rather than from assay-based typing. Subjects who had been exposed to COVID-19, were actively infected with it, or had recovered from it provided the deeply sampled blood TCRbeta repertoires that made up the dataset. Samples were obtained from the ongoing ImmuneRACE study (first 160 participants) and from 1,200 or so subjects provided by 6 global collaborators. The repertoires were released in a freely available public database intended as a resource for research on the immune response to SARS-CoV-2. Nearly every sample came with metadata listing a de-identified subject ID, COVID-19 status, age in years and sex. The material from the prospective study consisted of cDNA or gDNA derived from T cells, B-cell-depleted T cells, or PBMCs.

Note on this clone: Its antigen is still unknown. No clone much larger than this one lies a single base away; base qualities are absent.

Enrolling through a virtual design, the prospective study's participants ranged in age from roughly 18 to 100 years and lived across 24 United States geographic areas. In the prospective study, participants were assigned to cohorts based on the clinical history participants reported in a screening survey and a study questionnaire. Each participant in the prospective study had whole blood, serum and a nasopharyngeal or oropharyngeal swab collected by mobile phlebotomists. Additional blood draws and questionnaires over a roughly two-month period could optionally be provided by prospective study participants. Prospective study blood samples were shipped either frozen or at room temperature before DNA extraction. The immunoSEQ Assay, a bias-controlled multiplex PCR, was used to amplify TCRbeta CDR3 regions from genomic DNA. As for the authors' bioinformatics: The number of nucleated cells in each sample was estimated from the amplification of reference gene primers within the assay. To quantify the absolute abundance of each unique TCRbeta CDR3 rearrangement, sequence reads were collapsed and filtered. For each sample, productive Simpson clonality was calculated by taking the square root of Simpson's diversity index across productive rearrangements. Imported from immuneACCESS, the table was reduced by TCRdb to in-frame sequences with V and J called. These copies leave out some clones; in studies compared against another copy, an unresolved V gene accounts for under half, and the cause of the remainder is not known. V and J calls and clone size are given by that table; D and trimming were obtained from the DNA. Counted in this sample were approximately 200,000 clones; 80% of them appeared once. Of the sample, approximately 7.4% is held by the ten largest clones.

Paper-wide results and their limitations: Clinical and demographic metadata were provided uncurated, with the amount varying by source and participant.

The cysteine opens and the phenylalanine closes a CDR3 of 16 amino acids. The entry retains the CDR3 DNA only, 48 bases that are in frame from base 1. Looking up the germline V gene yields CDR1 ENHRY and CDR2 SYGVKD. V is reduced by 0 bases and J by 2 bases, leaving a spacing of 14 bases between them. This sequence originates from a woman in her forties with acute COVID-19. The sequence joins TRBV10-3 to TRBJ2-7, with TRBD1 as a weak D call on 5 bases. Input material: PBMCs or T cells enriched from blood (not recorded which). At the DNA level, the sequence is TGTGCCATCAGTGAGTCAGAGGACACGACGACCTACGAGCAGTACTTC. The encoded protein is CAISESEDTTTYEQYF.